This TCR beta chain originates from a study of blood T cell repertoires in COVID-19. Study at large: Material from acute and convalescent COVID-19 was sourced from the United States, Italy and Spain. Sources were T cells, B-cell-depleted T cells, or PBMCs; the material itself was cDNA or gDNA.

The V gene's germline CDR1 is LNHDA and CDR2 SQIVND (reference sequence). Trimming took 7 bases from V and 4 from J, leaving 23 bases between them. The CDR3 extends over 16 amino acids. Generated by immunoSEQ multiplex PCR, the TCRdb table keeps only in-frame clones and is missing some. The sample has approximately 260,000 clones; approximately 83% are singletons. This sequence originates from a woman aged 70-85 years with acute or convalescent COVID-19. Sequenced: peripheral blood. V is TRBV19 and J is TRBJ2-7; a weak D match, TRBD1 (6 bases). CDR3 nucleotides: TGTGCCAGTAACCAGTTGGGGCAGGGGACCCCTTACGAGCAGTACTTC. Amino acids: CASNQLGQGTPYEQYF.